Detailed here is one T cell receptor (beta chain). This record comes from a study of blood T cell repertoires in COVID-19. Overall study: Both acute and convalescent COVID-19 samples were obtained from the United States, Italy and Spain. Nucleic acid was either cDNA or gDNA, and it came from T cells, B-cell-depleted T cells, or PBMCs.

This CDR3 has 17 amino acids. The germline CDR1 and CDR2 sequences are SGHTA and FQGNSA. Trimming took off 3 bases at V and 0 bases at J, with 14 bases between the two ends. Per the original methods: Reference gene primer amplification yielded estimated nucleated cell counts. The protocol was immunoSEQ multiplex PCR, while the TCRdb copy is restricted to in-frame clones and leaves out a portion. That table gives V, J and clone size, and the DNA gave D and trimming. Of just under 150,000 clones in the sample, around nine tenths were seen once. The source of this sequence is a woman aged 45-59 years with active or convalescent COVID-19. Sequencing was carried out using peripheral blood. The chain couples TRBV7-2 to TRBJ2-2; D is unclear. CDR3 DNA sequence: TGTGCCAGCAGCTTGAGGAAGACGGCCGCGAACACCGGGGAGCTGTTTTTT. Amino acids: CASSLRKTAANTGELFF. The whole variable domain, filled in from reference TRBV7-2 and TRBJ2-2, reads GAGVSQSPSNKVTEKGKDVELRCDPISGHTALYWYRQSLGQGLEFLIYFQGNSAPDKSGLPSDRFSAERTGGSVSTLTIQRTQQEDSAVYLCASSLRKTAANTGELFFGEGSRLTVL.